Sequencing of this T cell receptor beta chain was carried out in a study of blood T cells in healthy people across ages. This clonotype turned up a few times. V trimming: 8 bases; J trimming: 2 bases; junction bases outside the gene matches: 4. There are 14 residues in the CDR3. CDR1 SGHTA and CDR2 FQGNSA come from the germline V gene. A second PCR, run for about 7 to 11 cycles, used a sample-barcoded 5' primer plus a J-beta primer mix. Each CDR3 protein is one row after TCRdb ran MiXCR on the 5' RACE reads. The table has about 1,400,000 distinct CDR3 sequences, 42% seen once. The TCR comes from a young woman in good health. Sequenced material: blood. The chain has TRBV7-2 and TRBJ2-7, with TRBD2 matching over 12 bases. The CDR3 sequence: CASGLAGTPYEQYF. The CDR3 coding sequence is TGTGCCAGCGGACTAGCGGGGACACCCTACGAGCAGTACTTC.